These T cell receptor beta chains were read from a single sample in a study of preoperative IRX-2 immunotherapy in early breast cancer. Libraries were prepared by immunoSEQ multiplex PCR; TCRdb keeps only in-frame clonotypes and omits some of them. The sample carries tens of thousands of clones, roughly 86% recorded once. The sequencing here drew on tumor tissue, taken after IRX-2 immunotherapy. The receptor source for this set is a human donor with breast cancer. Both conserved end residues are part of each CDR3. A D gene is named only where the DNA matches it firmly. Size is omitted from some rows. Given values are once, few, many or a class for expanded clones.

DNA	CDR3	J	V	D	size
TGTGCCAGCAGTTTAAGTGGATACAACACTGAAGCTTTCTTT	CASSLSGYNTEAFF	TRBJ1-1	TRBV6-8	.	.
TGTGCCAGCAGTGTGGTACAGGGGGCCGGCTACACCTTC	CASSVVQGAGYTF	TRBJ1-2	TRBV6-8	TRBD1	.
TGTGCCACCAGCGCGCCGGGACTAGAGAGTAGGGGTGAGCAGTTCTTC	CATSAPGLESRGEQFF	TRBJ2-1	TRBV15	TRBD2	.
TGTGCCATCAGTGCCCCGACGAAGGACAGGGGAGCTGAAGCTTTCTTT	CAISAPTKDRGAEAFF	TRBJ1-1	TRBV6-8	TRBD1	once
TGTGCCAGCAGCACGCTGGGGGGGAATCGAAATTCACCCCTCCACTTT	CASSTLGGNRNSPLHF	TRBJ1-6	TRBV11-3	.	.
TGTGCCTGGAAACAGGGACCGGGAAACACCATATATTTT	CAWKQGPGNTIYF	TRBJ1-3	TRBV30	.	.
TGTGCCAGCAGCCGGGAAAGGGTATCCTCTCAGCCCCAGCATTTT	CASSRERVSSQPQHF	TRBJ1-5	TRBV11-3	.	.
TGTGCCAGCAGTTACTCGACCGGTATAAGGGGGCGATATGCTATCACTGAAGCTTTCTTT	CASSYSTGIRGRYAITEAFF	TRBJ1-1	TRBV6-8	TRBD1	.
TGCGCCAGCAGCTGGACAGGGGGGACCGGGGAGCTGTTTTTT	CASSWTGGTGELFF	TRBJ2-2	TRBV5-1	TRBD1	.
TGTGCCAGTAAAAGGATGGATGAAAAACTGTTTTTT	CASKRMDEKLFF	TRBJ1-4	TRBV19	.	once
TGTGCCAGCAGCTTCGGTACGGTGGCAGATACGCAGTATTTT	CASSFGTVADTQYF	TRBJ2-3	TRBV7-1	.	.
TGCGCCAGCAGCTTTGTCGCCCGAGACAGGGGTTATGGCTACACCTTC	CASSFVARDRGYGYTF	TRBJ1-2	TRBV5-1	TRBD1	.
TGCAGCGTTGGCTACGGGGAGGGCGAAGCCCTAGCTAACTATGGCTACACCTTC	CSVGYGEGEALANYGYTF	TRBJ1-2	TRBV29-1	.	once
TGTGCCAGCAGTGACGGTCGTTCACCCCTCCACTTT	CASSDGRSPLHF	TRBJ1-6	TRBV6-8	.	.
TGTGCCAGCAGAATGGACACGGCTAATGAAAAACTGTTTTTT	CASRMDTANEKLFF	TRBJ1-4	TRBV6-8	.	few